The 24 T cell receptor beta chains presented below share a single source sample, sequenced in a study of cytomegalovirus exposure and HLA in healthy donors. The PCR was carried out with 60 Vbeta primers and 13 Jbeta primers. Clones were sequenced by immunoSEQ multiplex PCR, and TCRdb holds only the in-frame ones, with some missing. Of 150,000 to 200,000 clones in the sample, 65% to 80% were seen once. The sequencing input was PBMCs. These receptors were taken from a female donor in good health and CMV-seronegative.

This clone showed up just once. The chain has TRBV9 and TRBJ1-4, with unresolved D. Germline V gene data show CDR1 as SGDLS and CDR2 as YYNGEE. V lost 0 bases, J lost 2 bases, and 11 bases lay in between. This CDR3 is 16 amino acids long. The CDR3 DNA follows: TGTGCCAGCAGCGTAGACCCGCGCGGCACTAATGAAAAACTGTTTTTT. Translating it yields CASSVDPRGTNEKLFF.

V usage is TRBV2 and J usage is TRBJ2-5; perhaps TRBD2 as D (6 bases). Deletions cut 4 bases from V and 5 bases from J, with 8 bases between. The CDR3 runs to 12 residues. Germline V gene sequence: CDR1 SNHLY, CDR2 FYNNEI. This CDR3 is CASSGEEETQYF. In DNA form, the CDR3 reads TGTGCCAGCAGTGGGGAGGAGGAGACCCAGTACTTC.

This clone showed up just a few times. The CDR3 spells CASSLQGRETQYF. The CDR3 DNA reads TGTGCCAGCAGCTTACAGGGCAGGGAGACCCAGTACTTC. This rearrangement joins TRBV7-8 to TRBJ2-5, with D perhaps TRBD1 (5 bases). From germline, CDR1 is SGHVS and CDR2 FQNEAQ. CDR3 length equals 13 residues. The ends were cut back, 2 bases at V and 5 bases at J, with 9 bases in the middle.

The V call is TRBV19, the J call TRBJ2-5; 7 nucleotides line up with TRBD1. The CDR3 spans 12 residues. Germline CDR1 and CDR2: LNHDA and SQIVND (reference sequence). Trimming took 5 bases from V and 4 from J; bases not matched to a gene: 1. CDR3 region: CASSDRAETQYF. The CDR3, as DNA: TGTGCCAGTAGTGACAGGGCAGAGACCCAGTACTTC.

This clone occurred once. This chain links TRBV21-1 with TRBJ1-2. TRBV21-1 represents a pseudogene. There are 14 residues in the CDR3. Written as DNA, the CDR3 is TGTGCCAGCAGCAAAGTAGCTGGCTCGAAGGGCTACACCTTC. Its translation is CASSKVAGSKGYTF.

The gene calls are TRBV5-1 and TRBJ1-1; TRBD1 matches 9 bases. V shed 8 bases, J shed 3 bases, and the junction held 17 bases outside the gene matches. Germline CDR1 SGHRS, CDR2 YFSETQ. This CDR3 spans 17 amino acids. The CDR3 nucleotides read TGCGCCAGACATTTCTTTATGGGACAGGGCTCGGACACTGAAGCTTTCTTT. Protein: CARHFFMGQGSDTEAFF.

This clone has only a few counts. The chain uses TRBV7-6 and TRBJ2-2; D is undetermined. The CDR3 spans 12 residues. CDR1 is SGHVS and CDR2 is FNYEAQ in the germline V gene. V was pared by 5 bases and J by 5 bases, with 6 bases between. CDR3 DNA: TGTGCCAGCAGCACAGCTACCGGGGAGCTGTTTTTT. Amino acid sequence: CASSTATGELFF.

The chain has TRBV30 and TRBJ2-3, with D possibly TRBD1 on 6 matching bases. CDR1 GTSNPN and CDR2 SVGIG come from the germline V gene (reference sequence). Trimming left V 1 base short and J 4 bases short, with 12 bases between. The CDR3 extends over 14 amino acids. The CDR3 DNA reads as TGTGCCTGGAGTGGAGCTGAGGGGGCAGATACGCAGTATTTT. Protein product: CAWSGAEGADTQYF. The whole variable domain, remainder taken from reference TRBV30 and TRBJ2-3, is SQTIHQWPATLVQPVGSPLSLECTVEGTSNPNLYWYRQAAGRGLQLLFYSVGIGQISSEVPQNLSASRPQDRQFILSSKKLLLSDSGFYLCAWSGAEGADTQYFGPGTRLTVL.

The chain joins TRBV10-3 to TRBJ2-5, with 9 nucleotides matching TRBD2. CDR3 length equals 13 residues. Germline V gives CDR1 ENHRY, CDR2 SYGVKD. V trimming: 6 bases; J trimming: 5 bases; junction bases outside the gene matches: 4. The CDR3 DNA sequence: TGTGCCATCAGAGGGGCGGGGGGGGAGACCCAGTACTTC. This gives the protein CAIRGAGGETQYF.

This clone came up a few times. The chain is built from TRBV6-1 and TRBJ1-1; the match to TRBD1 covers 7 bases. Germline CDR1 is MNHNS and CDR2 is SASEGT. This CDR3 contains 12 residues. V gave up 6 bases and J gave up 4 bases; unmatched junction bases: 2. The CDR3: CASRAGGTEAFF. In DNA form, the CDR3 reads TGTGCCAGCAGAGCAGGGGGCACTGAAGCTTTCTTT.

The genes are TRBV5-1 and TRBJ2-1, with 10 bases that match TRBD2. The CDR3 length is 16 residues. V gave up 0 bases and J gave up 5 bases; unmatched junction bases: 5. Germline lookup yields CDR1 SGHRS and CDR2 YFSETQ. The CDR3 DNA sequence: TGCGCCAGCAGCTTGGAGGGACTAGCGAGGCACAATGAGCAGTTCTTC. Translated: CASSLEGLARHNEQFF.

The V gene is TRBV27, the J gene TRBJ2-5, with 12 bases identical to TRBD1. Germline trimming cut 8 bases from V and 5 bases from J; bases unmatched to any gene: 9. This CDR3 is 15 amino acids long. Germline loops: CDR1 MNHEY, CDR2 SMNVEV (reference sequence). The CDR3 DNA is TGTGCCAGCGGACTCCGGGACAGGGGGCGTGAGACCCAGTACTTC. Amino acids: CASGLRDRGRETQYF.

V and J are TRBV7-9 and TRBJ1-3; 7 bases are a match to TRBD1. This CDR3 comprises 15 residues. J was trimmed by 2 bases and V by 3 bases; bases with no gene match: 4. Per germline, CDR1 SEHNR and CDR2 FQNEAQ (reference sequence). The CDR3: CASSFDRAAGNTIYF. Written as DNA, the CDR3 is TGTGCCAGCAGCTTTGACAGGGCAGCTGGAAACACCATATATTTT.

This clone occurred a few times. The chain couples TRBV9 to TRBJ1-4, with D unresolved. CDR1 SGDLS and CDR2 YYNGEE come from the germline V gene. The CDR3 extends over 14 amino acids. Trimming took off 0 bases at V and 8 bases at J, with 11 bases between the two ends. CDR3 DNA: TGTGCCAGCAGCGTAGACGTGGAGATGGAAAAACTGTTTTTT. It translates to CASSVDVEMEKLFF.

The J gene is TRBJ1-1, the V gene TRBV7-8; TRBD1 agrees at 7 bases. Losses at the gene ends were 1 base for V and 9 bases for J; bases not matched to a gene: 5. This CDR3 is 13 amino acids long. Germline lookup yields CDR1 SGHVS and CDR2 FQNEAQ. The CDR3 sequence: CASSLVSDRQAFF. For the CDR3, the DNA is TGTGCCAGCAGCTTAGTTTCGGACAGGCAAGCTTTCTTT.

CDR3 nucleotides: TGCGCCAGCAGCTTGAATCGGGACTCTGGGGCCAACGTCCTGACTTTC. Protein: CASSLNRDSGANVLTF. The rearrangement uses TRBV5-1 and TRBJ2-6; possibly TRBD2 for D (5 bases). This CDR3 has 16 amino acids. The V and J ends lost 1 base and 0 bases respectively, with 8 bases between them. Germline V gives CDR1 SGHRS, CDR2 YFSETQ.

The CDR3 here is CASSITLAGGYQETQYF. CDR3 nucleotides: TGTGCCAGTAGTATCACCCTAGCGGGGGGGTACCAAGAGACCCAGTACTTC. V usage is TRBV19 and J usage is TRBJ2-5; 12 bases are shared with TRBD2. In germline, CDR1 is LNHDA, CDR2 SQIVND (reference sequence). The CDR3 has 17 residues. J was trimmed by 0 bases and V by 3 bases; bases with no gene match: 5.

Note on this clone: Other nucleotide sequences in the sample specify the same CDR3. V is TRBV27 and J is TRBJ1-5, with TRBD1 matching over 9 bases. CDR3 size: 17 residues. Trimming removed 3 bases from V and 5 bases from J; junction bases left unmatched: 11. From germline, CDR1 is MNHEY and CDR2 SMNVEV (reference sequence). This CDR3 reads CASSFVGGQGIDQPQHF. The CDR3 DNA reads TGTGCCAGCAGTTTTGTAGGAGGACAGGGGATTGATCAGCCCCAGCATTTT.

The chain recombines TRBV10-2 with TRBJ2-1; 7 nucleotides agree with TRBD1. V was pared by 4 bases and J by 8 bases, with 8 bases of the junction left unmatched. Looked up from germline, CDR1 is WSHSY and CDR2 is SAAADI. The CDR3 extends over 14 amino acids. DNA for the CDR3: TGCGCCAGCAGTGCTCTACAGGGGATCGATGAGCAGTTCTTC. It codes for CASSALQGIDEQFF.

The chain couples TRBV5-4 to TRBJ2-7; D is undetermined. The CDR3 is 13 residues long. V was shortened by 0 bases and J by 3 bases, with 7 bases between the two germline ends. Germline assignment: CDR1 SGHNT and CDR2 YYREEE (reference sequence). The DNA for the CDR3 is TGTGCCAGCAGCTTGGATTCGGGCTACGAGCAGTACTTC. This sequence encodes CASSLDSGYEQYF.

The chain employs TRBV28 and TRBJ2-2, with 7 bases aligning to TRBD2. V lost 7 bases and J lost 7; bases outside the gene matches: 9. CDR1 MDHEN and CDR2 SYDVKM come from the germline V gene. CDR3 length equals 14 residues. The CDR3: CASTLPPSGGELFF. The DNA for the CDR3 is TGTGCCAGCACTCTCCCCCCTAGCGGCGGGGAGCTGTTTTTT.

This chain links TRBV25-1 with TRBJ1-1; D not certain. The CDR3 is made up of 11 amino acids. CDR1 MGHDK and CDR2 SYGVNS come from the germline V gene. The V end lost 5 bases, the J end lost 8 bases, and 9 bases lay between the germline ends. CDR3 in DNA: TGTGCCAGCAGTTATAACTTAGAAGCTTTCTTT. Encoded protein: CASSYNLEAFF.

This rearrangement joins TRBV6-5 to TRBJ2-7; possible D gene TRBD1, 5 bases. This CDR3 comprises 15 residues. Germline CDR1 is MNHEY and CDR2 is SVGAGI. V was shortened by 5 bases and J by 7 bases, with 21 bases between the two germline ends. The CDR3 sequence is CASSGLTGESWEQYF. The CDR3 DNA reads TGTGCCAGCAGTGGTTTAACAGGAGAGTCTTGGGAGCAGTACTTC.

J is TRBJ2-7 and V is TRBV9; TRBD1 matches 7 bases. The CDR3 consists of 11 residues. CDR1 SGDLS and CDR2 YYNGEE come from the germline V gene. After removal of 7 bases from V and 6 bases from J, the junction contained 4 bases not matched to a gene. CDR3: CASGAGGEQYF. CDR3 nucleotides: TGTGCCAGCGGGGCAGGGGGCGAGCAGTACTTC. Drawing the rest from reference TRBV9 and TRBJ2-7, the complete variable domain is DSGVTQTPKHLITATGQRVTLRCSPRSGDLSVYWYQQSLDQGLQFLIQYYNGEERAKGNILERFSAQQFPDLHSELNLSSLELGDSALYFCASGAGGEQYFGPGTRLTVT.